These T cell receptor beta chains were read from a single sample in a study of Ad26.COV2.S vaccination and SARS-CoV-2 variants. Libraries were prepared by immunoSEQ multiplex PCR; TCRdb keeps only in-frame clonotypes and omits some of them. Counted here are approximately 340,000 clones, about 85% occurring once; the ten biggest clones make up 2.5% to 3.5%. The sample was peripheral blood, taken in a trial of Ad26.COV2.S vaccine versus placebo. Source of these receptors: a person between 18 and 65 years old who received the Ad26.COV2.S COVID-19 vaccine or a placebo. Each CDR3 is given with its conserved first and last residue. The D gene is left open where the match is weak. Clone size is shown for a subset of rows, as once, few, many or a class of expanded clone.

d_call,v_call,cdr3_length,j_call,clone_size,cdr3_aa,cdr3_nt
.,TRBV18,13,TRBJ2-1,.,CASSPYGGNEQFF,TGTGCCAGCTCACCGTATGGGGGGAATGAGCAGTTCTTC
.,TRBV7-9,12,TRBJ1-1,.,CASSLGFTEAFF,TGTGCCAGCAGCTTAGGGTTTACTGAAGCTTTCTTT
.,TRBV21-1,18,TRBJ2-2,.,CASSKSSQELGNTGELFF,TGTGCCAGCAGCAAATCGAGCCAGGAGCTGGGTAACACCGGGGAGCTGTTTTTT
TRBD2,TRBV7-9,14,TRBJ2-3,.,CASRASGGGDTQYF,TGTGCCAGCAGAGCTAGCGGGGGCGGAGATACGCAGTATTTT
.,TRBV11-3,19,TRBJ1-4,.,CASSLGDFIDGATNEKLFF,TGTGCCAGCAGCTTAGGGGACTTTATAGATGGGGCAACTAATGAAAAACTGTTTTTT
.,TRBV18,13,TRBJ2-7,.,CASSPEDGSEQYF,TGTGCCAGCTCACCTGAGGACGGCAGCGAGCAGTACTTC
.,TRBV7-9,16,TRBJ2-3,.,CASSLDLQASRDTQYF,TGTGCCAGCAGCTTAGACCTACAGGCCAGCCGAGATACGCAGTATTTT
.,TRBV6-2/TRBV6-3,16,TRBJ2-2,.,CASSYSLRANTGELFF,TGTGCCAGCAGTTACTCCCTCAGGGCAAACACCGGGGAGCTGTTTTTT
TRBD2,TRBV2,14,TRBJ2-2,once,CASRTSGNTGELFF,TGTGCCAGCAGGACTAGCGGAAACACCGGGGAGCTGTTTTTT
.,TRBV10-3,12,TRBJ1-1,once,CAISERPPEAFF,TGTGCCATCAGTGAGAGGCCTCCTGAAGCTTTCTTT
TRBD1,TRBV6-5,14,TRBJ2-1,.,CASSGWTGVNEQFF,TGTGCCAGCAGCGGATGGACAGGGGTCAATGAGCAGTTCTTC
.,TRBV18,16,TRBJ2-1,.,CASSPWSYSSYNEQFF,TGTGCCAGCTCACCTTGGTCATACAGCTCCTACAATGAGCAGTTCTTC
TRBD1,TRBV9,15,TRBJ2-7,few,CASSVGGQGASEQYF,TGTGCCAGCAGCGTAGGGGGACAGGGGGCGTCCGAGCAGTACTTC
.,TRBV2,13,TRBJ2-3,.,CASLGWGPDTQYF,TGTGCCAGCCTAGGATGGGGCCCAGATACGCAGTATTTT
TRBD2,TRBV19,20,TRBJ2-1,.,CASSIESVGLAAPNYNEQFF,TGTGCCAGTAGTATAGAGTCTGTGGGACTAGCGGCGCCAAACTACAATGAGCAGTTCTTC
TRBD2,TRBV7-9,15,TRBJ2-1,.,CASSFPGVAGDEQFF,TGTGCCAGCAGCTTTCCGGGGGTAGCGGGGGATGAGCAGTTCTTC
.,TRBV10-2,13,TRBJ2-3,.,CASTGFGTDTQYF,TGCGCCAGCACAGGGTTCGGAACAGATACGCAGTATTTT
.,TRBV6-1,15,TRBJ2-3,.,CASSESRGRTDTQYF,TGTGCCAGCAGTGAAAGTAGGGGACGCACAGATACGCAGTATTTT
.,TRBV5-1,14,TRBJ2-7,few,CASSLMEGPYEQYF,TGCGCCAGCAGCTTGATGGAAGGGCCCTACGAGCAGTACTTC
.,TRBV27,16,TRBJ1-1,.,CASSFTPGGGGGEAFF,TGTGCCAGCAGTTTTACCCCGGGGGGGGGCGGCGGTGAAGCTTTCTTT
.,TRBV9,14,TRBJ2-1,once,CASSGRTSYNEQFF,TGTGCCAGCAGCGGACGGACCTCCTACAATGAGCAGTTCTTC
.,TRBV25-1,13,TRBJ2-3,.,CASSGLGTDTQYF,TGTGCCAGCAGTGGACTCGGAACAGATACGCAGTATTTT
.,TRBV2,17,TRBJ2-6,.,CASSEAPGARGANVLTF,TGTGCCAGCAGTGAAGCGCCAGGGGCACGCGGGGCCAACGTCCTGACTTTC
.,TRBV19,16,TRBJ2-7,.,CASSMVIRESPYEQYF,TGTGCCAGTAGTATGGTAATACGGGAGTCCCCCTACGAGCAGTACTTC
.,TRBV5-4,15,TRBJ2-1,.,CASSFGGRTYNEQFF,TGTGCCAGCAGCTTTGGTGGACGAACCTACAATGAGCAGTTCTTC
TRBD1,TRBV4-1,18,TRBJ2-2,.,CASSQEGAGTGANGELFF,TGCGCCAGCAGCCAAGAAGGAGCCGGGACAGGGGCCAACGGGGAGCTGTTTTTT
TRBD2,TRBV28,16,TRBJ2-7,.,CASSPRLAGGTDEQYF,TGTGCCAGCAGTCCTAGACTAGCGGGAGGTACCGACGAGCAGTACTTC
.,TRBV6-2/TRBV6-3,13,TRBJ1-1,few,CASSPHTNTEAFF,TGTGCCAGCAGCCCACACACGAACACTGAAGCTTTCTTT
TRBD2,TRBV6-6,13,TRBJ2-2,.,CASSYRGAGELFF,TGTGCCAGCAGTTACCGGGGGGCCGGGGAGCTGTTTTTT
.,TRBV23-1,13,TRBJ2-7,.,CASTGALRYEQYF,TGCGCCAGCACTGGGGCGCTGAGATACGAGCAGTACTTC
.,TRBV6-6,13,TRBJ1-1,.,CASSYSEGTEAFF,TGTGCCAGCAGTTACTCGGAGGGGACTGAAGCTTTCTTT
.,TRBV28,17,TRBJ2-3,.,CASSSPRRDLSTDTQYF,TGTGCCAGCAGTTCCCCCCGACGGGACTTAAGCACAGATACGCAGTATTTT
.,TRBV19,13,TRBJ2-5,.,CASSGGLRETQYF,TGTGCCAGTAGTGGGGGGCTTAGGGAGACCCAGTACTTC
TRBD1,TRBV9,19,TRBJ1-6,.,CASSPGTGRREIGVSPLHF,TGTGCCAGCAGCCCAGGGACAGGGCGTAGGGAGATCGGTGTTTCACCCCTCCACTTT
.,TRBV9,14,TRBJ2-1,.,CASTLLPDYNEQFF,TGTGCCAGCACCCTGCTCCCTGATTACAATGAGCAGTTCTTC